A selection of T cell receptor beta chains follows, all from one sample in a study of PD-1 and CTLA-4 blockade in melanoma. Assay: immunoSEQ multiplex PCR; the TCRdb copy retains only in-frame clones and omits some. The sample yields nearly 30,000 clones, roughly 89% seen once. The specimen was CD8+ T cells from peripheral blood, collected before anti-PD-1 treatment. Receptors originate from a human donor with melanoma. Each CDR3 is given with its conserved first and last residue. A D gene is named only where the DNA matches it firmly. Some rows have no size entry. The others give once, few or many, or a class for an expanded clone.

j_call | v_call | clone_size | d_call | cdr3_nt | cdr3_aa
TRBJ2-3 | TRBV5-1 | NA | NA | TGCGCCAGCAGCTTGGTTGAGGTTGGAGATACGCAGTATTTT | CASSLVEVGDTQYF
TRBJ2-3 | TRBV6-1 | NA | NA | TGTGCCAGCAGTGACCCAGCCGGTAGCACAGATACGCAGTATTTT | CASSDPAGSTDTQYF
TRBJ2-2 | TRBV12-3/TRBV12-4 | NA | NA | TGTGCCAGCCGGGGCCCTGACACCGGGGAGCTGTTTTTT | CASRGPDTGELFF
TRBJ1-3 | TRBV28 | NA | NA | TGTGCCAGCAGGGATTCTGGAAACACCATATATTTT | CASRDSGNTIYF
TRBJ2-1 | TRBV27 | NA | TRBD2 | TGTGCCAGCAGTCCTCCGGGACTAGCGGTCTACAATGAGCAGTTCTTC | CASSPPGLAVYNEQFF
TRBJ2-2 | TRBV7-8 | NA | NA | TGTGCCAGCGCACTTTTTGGCGCAGGGTATGCCGGGGAGCTGTTTTTT | CASALFGAGYAGELFF
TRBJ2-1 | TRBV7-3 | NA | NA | TGTGCCAGCAGCTTAGTACTAGAGGGTGAGCAGTTCTTC | CASSLVLEGEQFF
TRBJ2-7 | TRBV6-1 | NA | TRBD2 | TGTGCCAGCAGTGACGTAGCGGGGGTGGGATCCTACGAGCAGTACTTC | CASSDVAGVGSYEQYF
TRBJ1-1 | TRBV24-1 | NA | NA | TGTGCCACCAGTGACACCGGCTCGACCACTGAAGCTTTCTTT | CATSDTGSTTEAFF
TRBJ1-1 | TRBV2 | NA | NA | TGTGCCAGCAGCCCTACCGGGACGGGCATGAACACTGAAGCTTTCTTT | CASSPTGTGMNTEAFF
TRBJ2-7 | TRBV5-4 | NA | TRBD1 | TGTGCCAGCAGCGGACAGGCCGGCTCCTACGAGCAGTACTTC | CASSGQAGSYEQYF
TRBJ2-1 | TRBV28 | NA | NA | TGTGCCAGCAGTGCCGAGTACCCGGAGCAGTTCTTC | CASSAEYPEQFF
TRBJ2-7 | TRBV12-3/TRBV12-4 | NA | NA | TGTGCCAGCAGTGGGGACAAGACCTACGAGCAGTACTTC | CASSGDKTYEQYF
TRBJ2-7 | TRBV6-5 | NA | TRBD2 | TGTGCCAGCAGCATGGGACTAGGGGTTTACTACGAGCAGTACTTC | CASSMGLGVYYEQYF
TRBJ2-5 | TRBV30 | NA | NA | TGTGCCTGGTGGCGGGAAGAGACCCAGTACTTC | CAWWREETQYF
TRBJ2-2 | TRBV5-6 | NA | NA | TGTGCCAGCAGCTTGAGCGGGTCCGGGGAGCTGTTTTTT | CASSLSGSGELFF
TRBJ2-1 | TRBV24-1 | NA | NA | TGTGCCACCAGTGAAGGGACGGATTCCTACAATGAGCAGTTCTTC | CATSEGTDSYNEQFF
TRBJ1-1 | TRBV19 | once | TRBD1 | TGTGCCAGTCACAGGGGAGACACTGAAGCTTTCTTT | CASHRGDTEAFF
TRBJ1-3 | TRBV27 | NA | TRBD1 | TGTGCCAGCAGTCCTATTCCGGGACAGGGATCTGGAAACACCATATATTTT | CASSPIPGQGSGNTIYF
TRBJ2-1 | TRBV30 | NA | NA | TGTGCCTGGGGTAGGGGTTACAATGAGCAGTTCTTC | CAWGRGYNEQFF
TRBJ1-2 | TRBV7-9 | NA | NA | TGTGCCAGCAACAAGGGGGGTCCGGGCTATGGCTACACCTTC | CASNKGGPGYGYTF
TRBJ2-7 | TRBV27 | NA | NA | TGTGCCAGCAGTTTGGGACTCTCCTACGAGCAGTACTTC | CASSLGLSYEQYF
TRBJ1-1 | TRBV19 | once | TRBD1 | TGTGCCAGTATCAACATTGACAGGGTCGGAACTGAAGCTTTCTTT | CASINIDRVGTEAFF
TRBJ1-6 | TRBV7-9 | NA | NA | TGTGCCAGCACCGGGGGAGAGGGGAACTCACCCCTCCACTTT | CASTGGEGNSPLHF
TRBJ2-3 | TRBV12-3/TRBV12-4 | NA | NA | TGTGCCAGCAGTCCCCGGGGCTCAGATACGCAGTATTTT | CASSPRGSDTQYF
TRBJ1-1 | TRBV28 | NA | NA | TGTGCCAGCAGTTCCCTAAGAGTCCACACTGAAGCTTTCTTT | CASSSLRVHTEAFF
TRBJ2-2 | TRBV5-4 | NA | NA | TGTGCCAGCAGCTTAGGGCCCGAGCACCCGAACACCGGGGAGCTGTTTTTT | CASSLGPEHPNTGELFF
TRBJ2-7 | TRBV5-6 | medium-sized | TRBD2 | TGTGCCAGCAGCCAGCCCTCGGGACTATACTACGAGCAGTACTTC | CASSQPSGLYYEQYF
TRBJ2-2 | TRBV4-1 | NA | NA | TGCGCCAGCAGCCAAGGGGACGGATTCACCGGGGAGCTGTTTTTT | CASSQGDGFTGELFF
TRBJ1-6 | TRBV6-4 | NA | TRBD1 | TGTGCCAGCAGTGACTCCCCGGGACAGGGGAATTCACCCCTCCACTTT | CASSDSPGQGNSPLHF
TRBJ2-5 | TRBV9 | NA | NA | TGTGCCAGCAGCCCCCGAGAGGCTTTCCAAGAGACCCAGTACTTC | CASSPREAFQETQYF
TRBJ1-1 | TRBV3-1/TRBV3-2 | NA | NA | TGTGCCAGCAGCCCCGGGGGGACAATAAACACTGAAGCTTTCTTT | CASSPGGTINTEAFF
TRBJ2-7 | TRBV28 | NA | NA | TGTGCCAGCAGTGCCAGCTCCTACGAGCAGTACTTC | CASSASSYEQYF
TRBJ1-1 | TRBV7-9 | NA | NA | TGTGCCAGCAGCTTCGACGGGAACACTGAAGCTTTCTTT | CASSFDGNTEAFF
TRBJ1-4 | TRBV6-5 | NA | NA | TGTGCCAGCAGTTACTCGTTTAATGAAAAACTGTTTTTT | CASSYSFNEKLFF
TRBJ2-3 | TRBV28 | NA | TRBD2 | TGTGCCAGCTCCCGCGAGACTAGCTACGAGGATACGCAGTATTTT | CASSRETSYEDTQYF
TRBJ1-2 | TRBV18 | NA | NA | TGTGCCAGCTCCCCTGCGGGCAACTATGGCTACACCTTC | CASSPAGNYGYTF
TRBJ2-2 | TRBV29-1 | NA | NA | TGCAGCGCCCTGGGGACGGTGAACACCGGGGAGCTGTTTTTT | CSALGTVNTGELFF
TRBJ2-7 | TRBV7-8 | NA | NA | TGTGCCAGCAGCCCCCGGACAGAGGCAGGAGACGAGCAGTACTTC | CASSPRTEAGDEQYF
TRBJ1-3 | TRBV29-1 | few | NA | TGCAGCGTTGAAGATACCCCGTCGGACACCATATATTTT | CSVEDTPSDTIYF
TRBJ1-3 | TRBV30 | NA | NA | TGTGCCTGGTGGGACGTAAGCTCTGGAAACACCATATATTTT | CAWWDVSSGNTIYF
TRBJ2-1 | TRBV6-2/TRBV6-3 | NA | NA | TGTGCCAGCAGTTACTCGAACTCGCTTAGCCTTGTTGAGCAGTTCTTC | CASSYSNSLSLVEQFF
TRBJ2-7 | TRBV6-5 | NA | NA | TGTGCCAGCAATGGGAGAGAGCAGTACTTC | CASNGREQYF
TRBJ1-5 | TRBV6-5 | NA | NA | TGTGCCAGCAGAGAGGTAGGGGGCAATCAGCCCCAGCATTTT | CASREVGGNQPQHF
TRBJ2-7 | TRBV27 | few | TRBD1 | TGTGCCAGCAGTTTTTCGCAGCCTCATGGACAGGTCCTCGGGTCCTACGAGCAGTACTTC | CASSFSQPHGQVLGSYEQYF
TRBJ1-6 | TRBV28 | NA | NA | TGTGCCAGCAGTTTCGACAGAATTGATTCACCCCTCCACTTT | CASSFDRIDSPLHF
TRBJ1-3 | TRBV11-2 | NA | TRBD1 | TGTGCCAGCAGCCTAGGACAGGGCTCTGGAAACACCATATATTTT | CASSLGQGSGNTIYF
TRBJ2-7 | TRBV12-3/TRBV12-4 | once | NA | TGTGCCAGCAGTTTAGGGAACTACGAGCAGTACTTC | CASSLGNYEQYF
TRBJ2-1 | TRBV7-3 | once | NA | TGTGCCAGCAGCTCCGTTGGTGCCGGGAGCTCCTACAATGAGCAGTTCTTC | CASSSVGAGSSYNEQFF
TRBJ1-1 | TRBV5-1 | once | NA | TGCGCCAGCAGCTATACTCCGAACACTGAAGCTTTCTTT | CASSYTPNTEAFF
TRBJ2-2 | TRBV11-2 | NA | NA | TGTGCCAGCAGCTTCGGGGACTCCGGGGAGCTGTTTTTT | CASSFGDSGELFF
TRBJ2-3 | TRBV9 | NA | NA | TGTGCCAGCAGCGTAGCGACAGATACGCAGTATTTT | CASSVATDTQYF
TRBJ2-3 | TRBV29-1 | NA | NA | TGCAGCCCCAGGCTTGGGGATACGCAGTATTTT | CSPRLGDTQYF
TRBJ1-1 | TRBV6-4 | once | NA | TGTGCCAGCAGTGACTATTCCTCAAGGACTTTCTTT | CASSDYSSRTFF
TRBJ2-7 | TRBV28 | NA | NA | TGTGCCACCATGGAAGGGGAGCAGTACTTC | CATMEGEQYF
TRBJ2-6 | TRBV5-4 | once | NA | TGTGCCAGCAGCTTGGAAGGGGCAGGGGCCAACGTCCTGACTTTC | CASSLEGAGANVLTF
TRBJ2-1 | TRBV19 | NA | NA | TGTGCCAGTAAGATTAAGGGGGGGTCCTACAATGAGCAGTTCTTC | CASKIKGGSYNEQFF
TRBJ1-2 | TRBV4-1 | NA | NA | TGCGCCAGCAGCCAACTGGCAGTATATAACTATGGCTACACCTTC | CASSQLAVYNYGYTF
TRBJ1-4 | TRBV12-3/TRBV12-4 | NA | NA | TGTGCCAGCAGTTTTCCGAGGGGTGAAAAACTGTTTTTT | CASSFPRGEKLFF
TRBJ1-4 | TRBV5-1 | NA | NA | TGCGCCAGCAGCTTTGGAGACCCGGCGAGGGAAAAACTGTTTTTT | CASSFGDPAREKLFF